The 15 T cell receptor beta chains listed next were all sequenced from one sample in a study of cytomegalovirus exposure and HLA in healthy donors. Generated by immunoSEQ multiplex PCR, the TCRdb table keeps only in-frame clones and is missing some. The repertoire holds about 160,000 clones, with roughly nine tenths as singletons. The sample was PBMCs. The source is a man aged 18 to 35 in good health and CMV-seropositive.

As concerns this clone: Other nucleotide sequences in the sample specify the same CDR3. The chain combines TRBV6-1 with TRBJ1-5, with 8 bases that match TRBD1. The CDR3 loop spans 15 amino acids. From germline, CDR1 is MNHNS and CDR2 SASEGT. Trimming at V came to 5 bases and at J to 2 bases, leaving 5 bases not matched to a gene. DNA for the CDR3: TGTGCCAGCAGTCCGGACAGGGCGGGCAATCAGCCCCAGCATTTT. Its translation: CASSPDRAGNQPQHF.

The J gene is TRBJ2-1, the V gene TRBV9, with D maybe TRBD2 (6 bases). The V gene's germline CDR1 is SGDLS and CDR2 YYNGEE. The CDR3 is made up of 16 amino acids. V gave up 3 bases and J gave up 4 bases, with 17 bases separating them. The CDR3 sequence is CASSATSSVIYNEQFF. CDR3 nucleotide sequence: TGTGCCAGCAGCGCTACTAGCAGCGTTATTTACAATGAGCAGTTCTTC.

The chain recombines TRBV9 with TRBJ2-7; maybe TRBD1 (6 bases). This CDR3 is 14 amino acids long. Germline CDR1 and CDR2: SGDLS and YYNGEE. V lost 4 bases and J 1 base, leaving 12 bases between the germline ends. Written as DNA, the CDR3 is TGTGCCAGCAGCTCCGGGACACCATCCTACGAGCAGTACTTC. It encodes CASSSGTPSYEQYF.

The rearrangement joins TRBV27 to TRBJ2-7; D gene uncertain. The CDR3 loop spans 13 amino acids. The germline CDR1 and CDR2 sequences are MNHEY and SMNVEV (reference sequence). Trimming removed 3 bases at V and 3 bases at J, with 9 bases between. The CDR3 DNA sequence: TGTGCCAGCAGTTTGACGGAGCACTACGAGCAGTACTTC. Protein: CASSLTEHYEQYF.

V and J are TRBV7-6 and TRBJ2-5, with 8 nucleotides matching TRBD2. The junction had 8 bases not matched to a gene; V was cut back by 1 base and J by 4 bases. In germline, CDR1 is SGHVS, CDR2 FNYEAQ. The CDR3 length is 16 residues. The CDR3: CASSLESGSRLETQYF. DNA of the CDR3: TGTGCCAGCAGCTTAGAAAGCGGGAGCAGGCTAGAGACCCAGTACTTC.

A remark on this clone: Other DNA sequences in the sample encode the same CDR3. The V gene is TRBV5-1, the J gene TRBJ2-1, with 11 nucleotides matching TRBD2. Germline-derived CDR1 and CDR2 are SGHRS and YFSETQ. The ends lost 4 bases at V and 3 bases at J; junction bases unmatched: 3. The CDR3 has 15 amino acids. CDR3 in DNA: TGCGCCAGCAGCCTAGGGACTAGCGGCTACAATGAGCAGTTCTTC. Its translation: CASSLGTSGYNEQFF.

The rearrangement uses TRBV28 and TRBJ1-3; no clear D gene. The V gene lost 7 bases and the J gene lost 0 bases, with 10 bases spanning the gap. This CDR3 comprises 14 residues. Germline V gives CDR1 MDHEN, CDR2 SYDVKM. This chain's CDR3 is CASTPRGSGNTIYF. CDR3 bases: TGTGCCAGCACCCCGCGCGGCTCTGGAAACACCATATATTTT.

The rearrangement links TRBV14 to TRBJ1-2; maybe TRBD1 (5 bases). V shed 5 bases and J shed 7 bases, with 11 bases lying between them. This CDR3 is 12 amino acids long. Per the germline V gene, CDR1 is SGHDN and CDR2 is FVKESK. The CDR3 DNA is TGTGCCAGCAGCGGAGGGGTTTCTGGCTACACCTTC. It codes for CASSGGVSGYTF.

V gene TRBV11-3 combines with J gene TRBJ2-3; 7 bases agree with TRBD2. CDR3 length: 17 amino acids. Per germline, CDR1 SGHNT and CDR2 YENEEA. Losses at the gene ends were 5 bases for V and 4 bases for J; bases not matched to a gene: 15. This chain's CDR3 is CASSLGPSGGVPDTQYF. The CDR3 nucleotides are TGTGCCAGCAGCCTAGGCCCTAGCGGTGGGGTTCCAGATACGCAGTATTTT.

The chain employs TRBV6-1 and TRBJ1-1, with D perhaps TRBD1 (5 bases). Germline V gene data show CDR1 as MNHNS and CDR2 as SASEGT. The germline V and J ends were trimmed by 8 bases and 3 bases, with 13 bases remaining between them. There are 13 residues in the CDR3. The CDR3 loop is CASGTGWDTEAFF. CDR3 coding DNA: TGTGCCAGCGGCACAGGCTGGGACACTGAAGCTTTCTTT.

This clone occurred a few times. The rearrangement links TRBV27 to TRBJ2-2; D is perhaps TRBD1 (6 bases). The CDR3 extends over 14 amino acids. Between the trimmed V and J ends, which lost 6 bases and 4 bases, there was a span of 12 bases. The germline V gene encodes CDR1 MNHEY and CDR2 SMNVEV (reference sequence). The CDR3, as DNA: TGTGCCAGCAGCGCAGGACAGATCACCGGGGAGCTGTTTTTT. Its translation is CASSAGQITGELFF.

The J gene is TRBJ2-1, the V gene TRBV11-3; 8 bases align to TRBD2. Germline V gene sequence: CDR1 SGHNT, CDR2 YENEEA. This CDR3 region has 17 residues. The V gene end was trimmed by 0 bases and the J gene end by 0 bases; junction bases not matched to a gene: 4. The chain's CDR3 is CASSLEVAGGSYNEQFF. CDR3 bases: TGTGCCAGCAGCTTAGAGGTCGCGGGAGGCTCCTACAATGAGCAGTTCTTC.

CDR3 loop: CASSSRGYYEQYF. Written as DNA, the CDR3 is TGCGCCAGCAGCTCCAGGGGGTACTACGAGCAGTACTTC. V gene TRBV5-1 combines with J gene TRBJ2-7; 7 nucleotides align to TRBD1. Germline V gives CDR1 SGHRS, CDR2 YFSETQ. With V trimmed by 3 bases and J by 3 bases, 3 bases remained unmatched. The CDR3 consists of 13 residues.

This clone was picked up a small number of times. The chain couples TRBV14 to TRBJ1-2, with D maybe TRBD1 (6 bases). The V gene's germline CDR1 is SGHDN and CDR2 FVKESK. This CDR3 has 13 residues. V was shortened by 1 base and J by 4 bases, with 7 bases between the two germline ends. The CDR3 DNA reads TGTGCCAGCAGCCAAGGAGGGGGCTATGGCTACACCTTC. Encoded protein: CASSQGGGYGYTF.

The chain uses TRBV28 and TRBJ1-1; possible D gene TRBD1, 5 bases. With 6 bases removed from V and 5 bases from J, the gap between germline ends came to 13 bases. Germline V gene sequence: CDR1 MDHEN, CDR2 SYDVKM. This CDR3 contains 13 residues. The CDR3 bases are TGTGCCAGCAGGTCAGGGTTTCGGACTGAAGCTTTCTTT. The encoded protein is CASRSGFRTEAFF.